This T cell receptor (beta chain) was identified in a study of blood T cell repertoires in COVID-19. About the research overall: Acute and convalescent COVID-19 samples came from the United States, Italy and Spain. Sources were T cells, B-cell-depleted T cells, or PBMCs; the material itself was cDNA or gDNA.

Cohort allocation depended upon clinical history that participants reported. Symptom resolution, clearance, or two negative PCRs marked the recovered donors of Cohort 3. The CDR3 consists of 13 residues. Per the germline V gene, CDR1 is MGHRA and CDR2 is YSYEKL. The V end was cut by 3 bases, the J end by 5 bases, with 7 bases between. Generated by immunoSEQ multiplex PCR, the TCRdb table keeps only in-frame clones and is missing some. Among approximately 200,000 clones listed, about 90% were seen once. This TCR came from a man aged 30-40 years who had recovered from COVID-19. Sequencing input: PBMCs or T cells enriched from blood (not recorded which). The chain employs TRBV4-1 and TRBJ1-4; no reliable D call. The CDR3 spells CASSQAANEKLFF. CDR3 DNA sequence: TGCGCCAGCAGCCAGGCGGCAAATGAAAAACTGTTTTTT.